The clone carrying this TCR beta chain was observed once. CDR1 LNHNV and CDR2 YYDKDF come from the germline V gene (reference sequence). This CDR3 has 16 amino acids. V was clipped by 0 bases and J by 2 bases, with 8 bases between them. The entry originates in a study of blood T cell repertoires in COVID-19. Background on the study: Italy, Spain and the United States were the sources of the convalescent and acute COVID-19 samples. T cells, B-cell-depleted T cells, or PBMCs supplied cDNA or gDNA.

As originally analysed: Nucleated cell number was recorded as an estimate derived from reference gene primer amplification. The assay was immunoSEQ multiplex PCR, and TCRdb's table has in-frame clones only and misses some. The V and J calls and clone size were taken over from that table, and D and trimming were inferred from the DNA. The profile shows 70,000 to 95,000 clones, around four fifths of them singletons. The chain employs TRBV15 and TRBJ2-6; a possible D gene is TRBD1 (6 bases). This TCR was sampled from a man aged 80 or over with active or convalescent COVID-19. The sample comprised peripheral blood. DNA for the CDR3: TGTGCCACCAGCAGAGACAGGGGCGCTGGGGCCAACGTCCTGACTTTC. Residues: CATSRDRGAGANVLTF.